The entry that follows covers one TCR beta chain sequence. The data belong to a study of cytomegalovirus exposure and HLA in healthy donors. PCR amplification relied on 60 Vbeta primers (plus 13 Jbeta primers). The assay was immunoSEQ multiplex PCR, and TCRdb's table has in-frame clones only and misses some. The sample has 200,000 to 250,000 clones; around 80% are singletons. CDR3 length equals 19 residues. J lost 0 bases, V lost 4 bases, and 17 bases had no gene match. Germline CDR1 reads SQVTM; CDR2 reads ANQGSEA. Sequenced material: PBMCs. The chain uses TRBV29-1 and TRBJ2-3, with TRBD1 matching over 9 bases. The TCR comes from a woman aged 60-70 years in good health and CMV-seropositive. CDR3 in amino acids: CSVAQGQGLGATSTDTQYF. The CDR3 nucleotides read TGCAGCGTTGCCCAGGGACAGGGCTTAGGAGCCACTAGCACAGATACGCAGTATTTT.